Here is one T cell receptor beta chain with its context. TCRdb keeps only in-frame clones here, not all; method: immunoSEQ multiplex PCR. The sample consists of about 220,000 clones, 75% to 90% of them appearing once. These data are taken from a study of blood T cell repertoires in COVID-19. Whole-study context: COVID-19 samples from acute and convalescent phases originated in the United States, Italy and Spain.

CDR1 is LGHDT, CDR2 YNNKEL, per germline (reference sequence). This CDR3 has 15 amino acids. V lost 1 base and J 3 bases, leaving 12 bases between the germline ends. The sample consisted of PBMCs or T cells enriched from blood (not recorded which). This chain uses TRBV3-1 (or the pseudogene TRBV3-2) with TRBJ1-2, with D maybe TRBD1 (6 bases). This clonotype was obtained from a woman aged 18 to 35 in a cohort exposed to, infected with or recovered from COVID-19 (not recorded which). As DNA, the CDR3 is TGTGCCAGCAGCCAAGGTCAGGGGCGGGACTATGGCTACACCTTC. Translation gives CASSQGQGRDYGYTF.